This T cell receptor beta chain was observed in a study of T-cell memory formation after mild COVID-19. Employing constant-segment primers, 5'RACE generated TCR alpha and TCR beta cDNA libraries bearing sample barcodes and UMIs. TCRdb redid the calling of the 5' RACE reads with MiXCR, one entry per CDR3 protein. The sample records just over 350,000 distinct CDR3 sequences, approximately 15% being singletons. This clonotype has a count of ten or more. CDR3 length: 12 residues. CDR1 MNHEY and CDR2 SVGEGT come from the germline V gene. The V and J ends lost 2 bases and 5 bases respectively, with 6 bases between them.

The clonotype comes from a man aged 18-30 years who had mild COVID-19 (a few samples of this study predate the infection). Cell type and time point are not known. The rearrangement links TRBV6-2 or TRBV6-3 to TRBJ1-2; D ambiguous. Sequencing was done on a sample of PBMCs or a T cell subset sorted from them (not recorded which). CDR3 protein: CASSYTDYGYTF. The CDR3, as DNA: TGTGCCAGCAGTTACACCGATTATGGCTACACCTTC.